This T cell receptor (beta chain) was sequenced for a study of cytomegalovirus exposure and HLA in healthy donors. Background on the study: Among roughly 190 million T cells, an earlier analysis found roughly 100 million unique TCR beta sequences.

This clone was found once. Its antigen is not identified. General study points: Specific recognition of CMV antigens was confirmed in vitro for three chains (all CMV-associated). The authors listed roughly 150 TCR beta chains as cytomegalovirus-associated.

PCR involved 60 Vbeta and 13 Jbeta primers. The protocol was immunoSEQ multiplex PCR, while the TCRdb copy is restricted to in-frame clones and leaves out a portion. Among about 160,000 clones listed, roughly 80% were seen once. CDR3 length: 16 amino acids. From germline, CDR1 is SGDLS and CDR2 YYNGEE. V lost 0 bases and J lost 0, with 10 bases in between. This chain links TRBV9 with TRBJ2-1; the D gene is possibly TRBD2 (5 bases). The clonotype was recovered from a man aged 30 to 39 in good health and CMV-seronegative. Sequenced material: PBMCs. The DNA of the CDR3 is TGTGCCAGCAGCGTAGTAGCGCCGAGCTCCTACAATGAGCAGTTCTTC. It encodes CASSVVAPSSYNEQFF.